The present TCR beta chain was sequenced within a study of identical twins. The study, taken as a whole, reports: Cord blood's abundant beta clonotypes had fewer insertions, unlike memory repertoires. Conclusions came from cross-sectional statistical analysis, not from following the same donors. Twin-shared out-of-frame alpha sequences showed excess low generation probability.

The CDR3 consists of 11 residues. CDR1 is LNHDA, CDR2 SQIVND, per germline (reference sequence). V shed 4 bases and J shed 10 bases, with 8 bases lying between them. TCRdb reanalysed the 5' RACE reads using MiXCR and keeps one entry per CDR3 protein. The table shows 400,000 to 500,000 distinct CDR3 sequences, with roughly 13% occurring only once. About this clonotype itself: No antigen is known for it.

This sample was shared with a second study, whose subject was yellow fever vaccine responses in identical twins.

The chain links TRBV19 to TRBJ2-1; tentative D call: TRBD2 (6 bases). This TCR came from a woman aged 18-29 years in good health. What was sequenced was CD4+ T cells sorted from blood. The CDR3 protein is CASSTAGEQFF. In DNA, the CDR3 is TGTGCCAGTAGTACGGCGGGAGAGCAGTTCTTC.